Below are 26 T cell receptor beta chains sequenced from a single sample in a study of T cell responses to AZD1222 COVID-19 vaccine. Profiled with immunoSEQ multiplex PCR; TCRdb holds only in-frame clones, not every one. The sample lists 150,000 to 200,000 clones, over 90% occurring once. This specimen consisted of peripheral blood, obtained on day 0 of AZD1222 vaccination. The receptors were gathered from an adult in good health.

The chain couples TRBV12-5 to TRBJ2-3; 8 bases match TRBD2. With 6 bases clipped from V and 4 bases from J, the junction kept 18 bases outside the gene matches. Germline V gives CDR1 LGHNT, CDR2 FRNRAP. The CDR3 runs 18 residues. This CDR3 is CASGLPPASGQPSDTQYF. The CDR3 nucleotides are TGTGCTAGTGGCCTTCCGCCGGCTAGCGGGCAACCTTCAGATACGCAGTATTTT.

This clone was seen a single time. CDR3 protein: CASSQTVWGGYTF. The CDR3 DNA is TGTGCCAGCAGCCAGACAGTTTGGGGAGGCTACACCTTC. The chain employs TRBV16 and TRBJ1-2; maybe TRBD1 (5 bases). In germline, CDR1 is KGHSY, CDR2 FQNENV. This CDR3 comprises 13 residues. Trimming pared 3 bases from V and 8 bases from J, leaving 13 bases between.

The chain links TRBV2 to TRBJ1-5; D gene uncertain. CDR3 length: 13 residues. The germline V gene encodes CDR1 SNHLY and CDR2 FYNNEI. The V end was cut by 7 bases, the J end by 6 bases, with 13 bases between. CDR3 DNA sequence: TGTGCCAGCACCGTCATCGGACGTCAGCCCCAGCATTTT. This codes for CASTVIGRQPQHF.

The rearrangement uses TRBV5-1 and TRBJ1-1; TRBD1 might be the D (5 bases). This CDR3 comprises 16 residues. The V gene's germline CDR1 is SGHRS and CDR2 YFSETQ. V lost 6 bases and J lost 1, with 19 bases in between. The chain's CDR3 is CASTPWAGSQNTEAFF. The CDR3 DNA follows: TGCGCCAGCACCCCGTGGGCAGGGAGTCAGAACACTGAAGCTTTCTTT.

The chain couples TRBV2 to TRBJ2-7; TRBD2 matches at 7 bases. In germline, CDR1 is SNHLY, CDR2 FYNNEI. V lost 6 bases to trimming and J lost 2 bases; unmatched junction nucleotides: 10. The CDR3 loop spans 15 amino acids. This chain's CDR3 is CASRKERGLAYEQYF. In nucleotides, the CDR3 is TGTGCCAGCAGGAAAGAGCGGGGCCTAGCCTACGAGCAGTACTTC. Drawing the rest from reference TRBV2 and TRBJ2-7, the complete variable domain is EPEVTQTPSHQVTQMGQEVILRCVPISNHLYFYWYRQILGQKVEFLVSFYNNEISEKSEIFDDQFSVERPDGSNFTLKIRSTKLEDSAMYFCASRKERGLAYEQYFGPGTRLTVT.

V gene TRBV6-5 combines with J gene TRBJ1-2; D is perhaps TRBD1 (5 bases). The CDR3 length is 15 residues. Germline V lookup: CDR1 MNHEY, CDR2 SVGAGI. Deletions cut 2 bases from V and 1 base from J, with 11 bases between. The chain's CDR3 is CASSYDSNGNYGYTF. CDR3 sequence (DNA): TGTGCCAGCAGTTACGACAGTAATGGTAACTATGGCTACACCTTC.

The J gene is TRBJ2-1, the V gene TRBV5-1; D assignment may be TRBD1 or TRBD2 (5 bases each). Germline V lookup: CDR1 SGHRS, CDR2 YFSETQ. The V gene lost 1 base and the J gene lost 2 bases, with 10 bases spanning the gap. The CDR3 totals 15 residues. CDR3: CASSLRGGAYNEQFF. The CDR3 nucleotides are TGCGCCAGCAGCTTGCGTGGGGGAGCCTACAATGAGCAGTTCTTC. Drawing the rest from reference TRBV5-1 and TRBJ2-1, the complete variable domain is KAGVTQTPRYLIKTRGQQVTLSCSPISGHRSVSWYQQTPGQGLQFLFEYFSETQRNKGNFPGRFSGRQFSNSRSEMNVSTLELGDSALYLCASSLRGGAYNEQFFGPGTRLTVL.

The sample holds one count of this clone. The chain uses TRBV19 and TRBJ2-7, with 9 positions matching TRBD2. The junction had 7 bases not matched to a gene; V was cut back by 3 bases and J by 7 bases. CDR1 and CDR2 from the germline V gene are LNHDA and SQIVND (reference sequence). The CDR3 has 14 amino acids. This CDR3 reads CASSIRGGAGEQYF. The CDR3, as DNA: TGTGCCAGTAGTATCCGCGGGGGGGCCGGGGAGCAGTACTTC.

The genes are TRBV5-6 and TRBJ2-3; D remains unclear. In germline, CDR1 is SGHDT, CDR2 YYEEEE. The CDR3 is 17 residues long. V dropped 0 bases and J dropped 0 bases, with 14 bases sitting between them. CDR3 bases: TGTGCCAGCAGCTTGGATGAAGTGACAACTAGCACAGATACGCAGTATTTT. Amino acid sequence: CASSLDEVTTSTDTQYF.

The gene calls are TRBV19 and TRBJ1-3; D ambiguous. Germline V lookup: CDR1 LNHDA, CDR2 SQIVND (reference sequence). Deletions cut 7 bases from V and 1 base from J, with 17 bases between. The CDR3 covers 16 residues. The CDR3, as DNA: TGTGCCAGTACCCCGAGGGCGAGAACTTCTGGAAACACCATATATTTT. Protein product: CASTPRARTSGNTIYF.

The chain links TRBV28 to TRBJ2-1; perhaps D is TRBD1 or TRBD2 (5 bases each). The length of the CDR3 is 14 residues. The germline V gene has CDR1 MDHEN and CDR2 SYDVKM. The V end lost 6 bases, the J end lost 7 bases, and 16 bases lay between the germline ends. CDR3 sequence (DNA): TGTGCCAGCAGCCCGATTGAGGGGTTGAATGAGCAGTTCTTC. It yields the protein CASSPIEGLNEQFF.

The chain is built from TRBV19 and TRBJ1-2; D uncertain. Germline lookup yields CDR1 LNHDA and CDR2 SQIVND (reference sequence). The length of the CDR3 is 12 residues. Trimming left V 3 bases short and J 8 bases short, with 10 bases between. The CDR3 sequence: CASSITWSGYTF. The CDR3 nucleotides are TGTGCCAGTAGTATTACATGGAGCGGCTACACCTTC.

In this sample, this clone turned up once. The V and J genes are TRBV6-6 and TRBJ2-7; 10 bases line up with TRBD1. Germline assignment: CDR1 MNHNY and CDR2 SVGAGI (reference sequence). CDR3 length: 14 residues. Losses at the gene ends were 6 bases for V and 3 bases for J; bases not matched to a gene: 5. The CDR3 DNA is TGTGCCAGCAGCAGACAGGGGGCTAACTACGAGCAGTACTTC. It translates to CASSRQGANYEQYF.

The rearrangement uses TRBV7-9 and TRBJ1-4; 10 nucleotides match TRBD1. The CDR3 runs 14 residues. After removal of 6 bases from V and 5 bases from J, the junction contained 3 bases not matched to a gene. Germline CDR1 reads SEHNR; CDR2 reads FQNEAQ (reference sequence). The CDR3 reads CASRKGQGNEKLFF. CDR3 sequence (DNA): TGTGCCAGCAGGAAGGGACAGGGGAATGAAAAACTGTTTTTT.

The V gene is TRBV5-4, the J gene TRBJ2-7; the D gene is possibly TRBD2 (7 bases). CDR1 and CDR2 (germline): SGHNT, YYREEE (reference sequence). This CDR3 region has 12 residues. V lost 6 bases and J lost 6, with 13 bases in between. The DNA for the CDR3 is TGTGCCAGCACGCCGGGGGGCCGCGAGCAGTACTTC. Translating gives CASTPGGREQYF.

The V and J genes are TRBV6-6 and TRBJ2-5, with a weak D call TRBD1 (6 bases). Germline V gene lookup returns CDR1 MNHNY and CDR2 SVGAGI (reference sequence). V was shortened by 4 bases and J by 1 base, with 13 bases between the two germline ends. CDR3 size: 15 residues. The CDR3 DNA reads as TGTGCCAGCAGTTCTTACTTGGACAGCCAAGAGACCCAGTACTTC. This gives the protein CASSSYLDSQETQYF.

The rearrangement joins TRBV6-5 to TRBJ1-2, with unresolved D. V was cut by 6 bases and J by 6 bases, with 20 bases left in between. Per germline, CDR1 MNHEY and CDR2 SVGAGI. The CDR3 runs 15 residues. CDR3 amino acids: CASSLQSANADGYTF. The CDR3, as DNA: TGTGCCAGCAGCCTTCAATCGGCAAACGCTGATGGCTACACCTTC.

Of note for this clone: The conserved final phenylalanine or tryptophan is absent from the CDR3, which likely points to a read error. Because the CDR3's place on the DNA is in doubt, the DNA is left out and the CDR3 is given as listed by TCRdb. The chain is built from TRBV15 and TRBJ2-7. The CDR3 is 14 residues long, ends included. Germline CDR1 reads LNHNV; CDR2 reads YYDKDF (reference sequence). Here the CDR3 reads CATSRSPAYRDSGR.

The chain recombines TRBV5-4 with TRBJ2-1, with D tentatively TRBD1 or TRBD2 (6 bases each). Trimming stripped 0 bases from V and 7 bases from J, with 14 bases between. The CDR3 sequence is 15 residues long. Germline V gives CDR1 SGHNT, CDR2 YYREEE (reference sequence). The CDR3 here is CASSLVPGATNEQFF. In DNA form, the CDR3 reads TGTGCCAGCAGCTTGGTGCCGGGGGCAACAAATGAGCAGTTCTTC.

Regarding this clone: Other DNA sequences in this specimen translate into the identical CDR3. The rearrangement uses TRBV29-1 and TRBJ1-1, with unresolved D. Germline V gene sequence: CDR1 SQVTM, CDR2 ANQGSEA. This CDR3 has 11 amino acids. Trimming removed 6 bases at V and 1 base at J, with 6 bases between. CDR3 amino acids: CSVGRNTEAFF. The CDR3, as DNA: TGCAGCGTCGGGAGGAACACTGAAGCTTTCTTT.

J is TRBJ2-2 and V is TRBV27, with D hard to call. Germline V gives CDR1 MNHEY, CDR2 SMNVEV (reference sequence). This CDR3 is built from 12 residues. The germline V and J ends were trimmed by 5 bases and 7 bases, with 8 bases remaining between them. In nucleotides, the CDR3 is TGTGCCAGCAGTCATCCCCGCGGGGAGCTGTTTTTT. Its protein is CASSHPRGELFF.

This clone has at least ten counts. The chain uses TRBV19 and TRBJ2-1; D remains unclear. Trimming removed 5 bases from V and 2 bases from J, with 13 bases in between. Germline loops: CDR1 LNHDA, CDR2 SQIVND (reference sequence). The CDR3 consists of 15 residues. The CDR3 sequence: CASSSVSGAYNEQFF. For the CDR3, the DNA is TGTGCCAGTAGTTCGGTGAGTGGAGCCTACAATGAGCAGTTCTTC. Full variable domain (remainder filled in from reference TRBV19 and TRBJ2-1): DGGITQSPKYLFRKEGQNVTLSCEQNLNHDAMYWYRQDPGQGLRLIYYSQIVNDFQKGDIAEGYSVSREKKESFPLTVTSAQKNPTAFYLCASSSVSGAYNEQFFGPGTRLTVL.

The table lists this clone with a count of one. The gene calls are TRBV3-1 (or the pseudogene TRBV3-2) and TRBJ1-6; D unresolved. The CDR3 is made up of 15 amino acids. Trimming took 6 bases from V and 7 from J, leaving 16 bases between them. Germline V lookup: CDR1 LGHDT, CDR2 YNNKEL (reference sequence). The CDR3, as DNA: TGTGCCAGCAGTCGGACGCTTTTGGGGAATTCACCCCTCCACTTT. Translating it yields CASSRTLLGNSPLHF.

This clone was counted once. The chain is built from TRBV18 and TRBJ1-1; a possible D gene is TRBD1 (5 bases). V dropped 4 bases and J dropped 1 base, with 7 bases sitting between them. The germline V gene has CDR1 KGHSH and CDR2 LQKENI. CDR3 size: 13 residues. The CDR3 spells CASSQGKNTEAFF. The CDR3 nucleotides are TGTGCCAGCTCACAGGGGAAGAACACTGAAGCTTTCTTT.

V usage is TRBV20-1 and J usage is TRBJ2-1, with TRBD2 matching 7 bases. Germline V lookup: CDR1 DFQATT, CDR2 SNEGSKA (reference sequence). J gave up 0 bases and V 3 bases, and 2 bases lay outside the gene matches. CDR3 length: 14 residues. The CDR3 DNA sequence: TGCAGTGCTAGTGGGACTAACTCCTACAATGAGCAGTTCTTC. Residues: CSASGTNSYNEQFF.

The rearrangement uses TRBV7-8 and TRBJ1-1, with D uncertain. Trimming stripped 2 bases from V and 2 bases from J, with 18 bases between. CDR1 and CDR2 (germline): SGHVS, FQNEAQ. The CDR3 runs 17 residues. CDR3 protein: CASSLTAQGIGNTEAFF. In DNA, the CDR3 is TGTGCCAGCAGCTTAACGGCACAAGGAATCGGAAACACTGAAGCTTTCTTT.